A selection of T cell receptor beta chains follows, all from one sample in a study of PD-L1 blockade in urothelial cancer. Here immunoSEQ multiplex PCR was the method, and the copy in TCRdb shows in-frame clones only, minus some. The sample includes 70,000 or so clones, 80% to 85% seen only once; the top ten take approximately 4.7%. The input for sequencing was PBMCs, taken around atezolizumab (anti-PD-L1) treatment. The receptors were gathered from a man between 70 and 80 years old with urothelial cancer. Each CDR3 is given with its conserved first and last residue. Each record gives: J gene, clone size, D gene, V gene, CDR3 protein. A D gene is named only where the DNA matches it firmly. Clone size is shown for a subset of rows, as once, few, many or a class of expanded clone.

j_call: TRBJ1-4; clone_size: NA; d_call: NA; v_call: TRBV28; cdr3_aa: CASSLGTGLREKLFF
j_call: TRBJ2-1; clone_size: NA; d_call: NA; v_call: TRBV5-1; cdr3_aa: CASSPPSQSSHNEQFF
j_call: TRBJ2-7; clone_size: NA; d_call: TRBD1; v_call: TRBV5-6; cdr3_aa: CASSWPGTGVGEQYF
j_call: TRBJ2-3; clone_size: NA; d_call: TRBD1; v_call: TRBV5-4; cdr3_aa: CASSLPGTGTDTQYF
j_call: TRBJ2-2; clone_size: NA; d_call: NA; v_call: TRBV5-5; cdr3_aa: CASSLITGNTGELFF
j_call: TRBJ2-3; clone_size: NA; d_call: TRBD2; v_call: TRBV4-2; cdr3_aa: CASSPTSRPTDTQYF
j_call: TRBJ2-3; clone_size: NA; d_call: NA; v_call: TRBV5-4; cdr3_aa: CASSPDSLYRSDTQYF
j_call: TRBJ1-3; clone_size: NA; d_call: TRBD1; v_call: TRBV27; cdr3_aa: CASRSLIDRAGNTIYF
j_call: TRBJ2-1; clone_size: NA; d_call: TRBD2; v_call: TRBV15; cdr3_aa: CATAPGLANNEQFF
j_call: TRBJ2-1; clone_size: NA; d_call: NA; v_call: TRBV10-3; cdr3_aa: CATSGANEQFF
j_call: TRBJ1-4; clone_size: NA; d_call: TRBD1; v_call: TRBV2; cdr3_aa: CASSRDRADEKLFF
j_call: TRBJ2-7; clone_size: once; d_call: TRBD1; v_call: TRBV29-1; cdr3_aa: CSFTTTGANYEQYF
j_call: TRBJ2-1; clone_size: NA; d_call: TRBD2; v_call: TRBV19; cdr3_aa: CASSRLAGQRNEQFF
j_call: TRBJ1-2; clone_size: NA; d_call: TRBD1; v_call: TRBV5-3; cdr3_aa: CARSFPTGYYGYTF
j_call: TRBJ2-1; clone_size: NA; d_call: TRBD1; v_call: TRBV5-8; cdr3_aa: CASRGTGYRYNEQFF
j_call: TRBJ1-4; clone_size: NA; d_call: TRBD1; v_call: TRBV28; cdr3_aa: CASSLTGTGVEKLFF
j_call: TRBJ2-6; clone_size: NA; d_call: NA; v_call: TRBV4-1; cdr3_aa: CASSQDWGGHGGVGANVLTF
j_call: TRBJ2-1; clone_size: NA; d_call: TRBD2; v_call: TRBV19; cdr3_aa: CASSIGWGGGDEQFF
j_call: TRBJ2-7; clone_size: NA; d_call: NA; v_call: TRBV5-1; cdr3_aa: CASSITGDYEQYF
j_call: TRBJ1-2; clone_size: once; d_call: TRBD1; v_call: TRBV5-4; cdr3_aa: CASSGSGTGGAGYTF
j_call: TRBJ1-1; clone_size: few; d_call: NA; v_call: TRBV4-1; cdr3_aa: CASSQEGSLVTEAFF
j_call: TRBJ2-3; clone_size: NA; d_call: NA; v_call: TRBV6-6; cdr3_aa: CASSYEATSTDTQYF
j_call: TRBJ2-7; clone_size: NA; d_call: NA; v_call: TRBV7-2; cdr3_aa: CASSRGTVNEQYF
j_call: TRBJ2-7; clone_size: few; d_call: TRBD1; v_call: TRBV29-1; cdr3_aa: CSVAGGYYEQYF
j_call: TRBJ2-1; clone_size: NA; d_call: TRBD2; v_call: TRBV14; cdr3_aa: CASSQVGRGGEQFF
j_call: TRBJ2-5; clone_size: NA; d_call: TRBD2; v_call: TRBV9; cdr3_aa: CAAPGGRLAGGKIQYF
j_call: TRBJ1-2; clone_size: NA; d_call: TRBD1; v_call: TRBV27; cdr3_aa: CASSPRTGDGYGYTF
j_call: TRBJ2-1; clone_size: NA; d_call: TRBD2; v_call: TRBV7-8; cdr3_aa: CASSGRTSGAYNEQFF
j_call: TRBJ2-1; clone_size: NA; d_call: TRBD2; v_call: TRBV7-9; cdr3_aa: CASSTLQGAGAVHNEQFF
j_call: TRBJ2-1; clone_size: NA; d_call: TRBD2; v_call: TRBV18; cdr3_aa: CASSPRPGRLAGEGFHEQFF
j_call: TRBJ2-7; clone_size: NA; d_call: TRBD2; v_call: TRBV7-2; cdr3_aa: CASSLGTSGRYEQYF
j_call: TRBJ2-7; clone_size: NA; d_call: NA; v_call: TRBV28; cdr3_aa: CASSFYTRAHEQYF
j_call: TRBJ2-7; clone_size: NA; d_call: NA; v_call: TRBV27; cdr3_aa: CASRGAGPLSYEQYF
j_call: TRBJ2-5; clone_size: NA; d_call: NA; v_call: TRBV7-2; cdr3_aa: CASSSYPAGILQETQYF
j_call: TRBJ2-3; clone_size: NA; d_call: NA; v_call: TRBV2; cdr3_aa: CASNWGLTDTQYF
j_call: TRBJ2-7; clone_size: NA; d_call: NA; v_call: TRBV5-5; cdr3_aa: CASSLNRVTPYEQYF
j_call: TRBJ2-7; clone_size: NA; d_call: NA; v_call: TRBV7-7; cdr3_aa: CASSNTPGRGGNRYEQYF
j_call: TRBJ2-5; clone_size: few; d_call: NA; v_call: TRBV18; cdr3_aa: CASSPLGAQETQYF
j_call: TRBJ2-7; clone_size: NA; d_call: NA; v_call: TRBV27; cdr3_aa: CASSIQTPYEQYF
j_call: TRBJ2-1; clone_size: NA; d_call: TRBD2; v_call: TRBV5-1; cdr3_aa: CASTPSIAGRNEQFF
j_call: TRBJ2-5; clone_size: NA; d_call: TRBD1; v_call: TRBV5-1; cdr3_aa: CASSKQGEHQETQYF
j_call: TRBJ2-7; clone_size: NA; d_call: TRBD2; v_call: TRBV6-5; cdr3_aa: CASSLGLAGYEQYF
j_call: TRBJ2-5; clone_size: once; d_call: TRBD2; v_call: TRBV5-1; cdr3_aa: CASSLAGTSRETQYF
j_call: TRBJ2-3; clone_size: few; d_call: NA; v_call: TRBV6-4; cdr3_aa: CASKLRGTQYF
j_call: TRBJ2-3; clone_size: NA; d_call: NA; v_call: TRBV7-6; cdr3_aa: CASSLVGGSTDTQYF
j_call: TRBJ2-7; clone_size: NA; d_call: TRBD1; v_call: TRBV5-8; cdr3_aa: CASLNFRRDRSYEQYF
j_call: TRBJ2-5; clone_size: NA; d_call: NA; v_call: TRBV28; cdr3_aa: CASSFSPQETQYF
j_call: TRBJ2-7; clone_size: NA; d_call: TRBD2; v_call: TRBV11-2; cdr3_aa: CASSLTRTSGRSSYEQYF
j_call: TRBJ1-5; clone_size: NA; d_call: TRBD1; v_call: TRBV2; cdr3_aa: CASSADRARQPQHF
j_call: TRBJ2-3; clone_size: NA; d_call: TRBD2; v_call: TRBV6-5; cdr3_aa: CASDWTSLLRDTQYF